Following are 14 T cell receptor beta chains from one sample sequenced in a study of OX40 agonist ivuxolimab in advanced cancers. Sequenced by immunoSEQ multiplex PCR; TCRdb stores in-frame clones only, minus some. Of 40,000 to 45,000 clones listed, 91% are singletons. The input for sequencing was CD4+ or CD8+ T cells sorted from blood, taken in a trial of the OX40 agonist ivuxolimab. The receptors shown here come from an adult with an advanced solid tumor such as melanoma, head and neck, liver or kidney cancer.

V usage is TRBV6-1 and J usage is TRBJ1-1; D is possibly TRBD1 (5 bases). The CDR3 consists of 17 residues. Germline V gene sequence: CDR1 MNHNS, CDR2 SASEGT. V gave up 1 base and J gave up 0 bases, with 15 bases separating them. CDR3 sequence reads: CASSEGPGISMNTEAFF. CDR3 nucleotides: TGTGCCAGCAGTGAAGGCCCAGGGATAAGCATGAACACTGAAGCTTTCTTT.

The chain combines TRBV7-8 with TRBJ2-2; 8 nucleotides agree with TRBD1. Germline lookup yields CDR1 SGHVS and CDR2 FQNEAQ. V was pared by 5 bases and J by 5 bases, with 7 bases of the junction left unmatched. The length of the CDR3 is 15 residues. The CDR3 sequence is CASSARDRKTGELFF. DNA for the CDR3: TGTGCCAGCAGCGCCCGGGACAGGAAAACCGGGGAGCTGTTTTTT.

The V and J genes are TRBV29-1 and TRBJ2-7; TRBD2 might be the D (5 bases). The CDR3 has 11 residues. CDR1 and CDR2 (germline): SQVTM, ANQGSEA. V lost 4 bases, J lost 3 bases, and 7 bases lay in between. CDR3 amino acids: CSVAEVYEQYF. The CDR3 bases are TGCAGCGTTGCGGAGGTCTACGAGCAGTACTTC.

V and J are TRBV4-1 and TRBJ1-1; 7 bases are a match to TRBD1. CDR3 size: 17 residues. The germline V gene encodes CDR1 MGHRA and CDR2 YSYEKL. The V gene end was trimmed by 1 base and the J gene end by 4 bases; junction bases not matched to a gene: 12. Written as DNA, the CDR3 is TGCGCCAGCAGCCAAGTTTCAGACAGGGTGAGAAGCACTGAAGCTTTCTTT. Translation gives CASSQVSDRVRSTEAFF.

The chain couples TRBV29-1 to TRBJ2-5; D remains unclear. Germline CDR1 reads SQVTM; CDR2 reads ANQGSEA. CDR3 size: 12 residues. The germline V and J ends were trimmed by 3 bases and 0 bases, with 5 bases remaining between them. In nucleotides, the CDR3 is TGCAGCGTTGAGGTATACCAAGAGACCCAGTACTTC. Translating gives CSVEVYQETQYF.

This CDR3 reads CAWSVLGETQYF. The CDR3 DNA follows: TGTGCCTGGAGTGTACTAGGGGAGACCCAGTACTTC. This chain links TRBV30 with TRBJ2-5, with a tentative D call TRBD2 (5 bases). Looked up from germline, CDR1 is GTSNPN and CDR2 is SVGIG (reference sequence). V was shortened by 0 bases and J by 5 bases, with 7 bases between the two germline ends. This CDR3 region has 12 residues.

The chain uses TRBV11-2 and TRBJ2-5; D perhaps matches TRBD1 (5 bases). The CDR3 is made up of 13 amino acids. Germline CDR1 reads SGHAT; CDR2 reads FQNNGV. V gave up 1 base and J gave up 7 bases, with 10 bases separating them. CDR3 sequence (DNA): TGTGCCAGCAGCTTAGGCTACCAGGGGACCCAGTACTTC. Amino acid sequence: CASSLGYQGTQYF.

V gene TRBV7-8 combines with J gene TRBJ2-7, with D hard to call. Per germline, CDR1 SGHVS and CDR2 FQNEAQ. The CDR3 is 14 residues long. V dropped 5 bases and J dropped 7 bases, with 18 bases sitting between them. The CDR3 here is CASSPPDGRLEQYF. CDR3 coding DNA: TGTGCCAGCAGCCCCCCGGACGGACGCCTAGAGCAGTACTTC.

This sequence joins TRBV21-1 and TRBJ1-1. TRBV21-1 is a pseudogene. The CDR3 contains 16 residues. Here the CDR3 reads CASSKDRADLNTEAFF. CDR3 DNA sequence: TGTGCCAGCAGCAAAGATAGGGCAGACTTGAACACTGAAGCTTTCTTT.

The chain combines TRBV11-2 with TRBJ2-7, with D possibly being TRBD2 (5 bases). Trimming pared 1 base from V and 7 bases from J, leaving 11 bases between. This CDR3 has 13 residues. Germline lookup yields CDR1 SGHAT and CDR2 FQNNGV. The CDR3, as DNA: TGTGCCAGCAGCTTAGGAGGGCGTAAGGAGCAGTACTTC. Residues: CASSLGGRKEQYF.

The rearrangement joins TRBV27 to TRBJ1-5; D remains ambiguous. Trimming removed 6 bases from V and 6 bases from J, with 15 bases in between. The CDR3 runs 14 residues. CDR1 and CDR2 from the germline V gene are MNHEY and SMNVEV (reference sequence). DNA for the CDR3: TGTGCCAGCAGCCTCGAGCCGGGCAGTCAGCCCCAGCATTTT. Its protein is CASSLEPGSQPQHF.

This chain uses TRBV6-6 with TRBJ2-7; 9 bases fit TRBD1. The germline CDR1 and CDR2 sequences are MNHNY and SVGAGI (reference sequence). Trimming at V came to 3 bases and at J to 5 bases, leaving 8 bases not matched to a gene. The CDR3 totals 15 residues. The CDR3 protein is CASSYSGQGLDEQYF. Written as DNA, the CDR3 is TGTGCCAGCAGTTATTCGGGACAGGGCCTGGACGAGCAGTACTTC.

The chain links TRBV28 to TRBJ2-1, with D maybe TRBD2 (6 bases). The germline CDR1 and CDR2 sequences are MDHEN and SYDVKM. The V end was cut by 6 bases, the J end by 0 bases, with 12 bases between. The CDR3 is 15 amino acids. The CDR3 DNA follows: TGTGCCAGCAGATGGGACTCGAGCTCCTACAATGAGCAGTTCTTC. As protein: CASRWDSSSYNEQFF.

The rearrangement links TRBV14 to TRBJ2-1; TRBD1 or TRBD2 may be the D gene (5 bases each). V lost 5 bases and J lost 1, with 12 bases in between. From germline, CDR1 is SGHDN and CDR2 FVKESK. CDR3 length equals 15 residues. As DNA, the CDR3 is TGTGCCAGCAGCTACGGGGACCATTCCTACAATGAGCAGTTCTTC. Translating gives CASSYGDHSYNEQFF.